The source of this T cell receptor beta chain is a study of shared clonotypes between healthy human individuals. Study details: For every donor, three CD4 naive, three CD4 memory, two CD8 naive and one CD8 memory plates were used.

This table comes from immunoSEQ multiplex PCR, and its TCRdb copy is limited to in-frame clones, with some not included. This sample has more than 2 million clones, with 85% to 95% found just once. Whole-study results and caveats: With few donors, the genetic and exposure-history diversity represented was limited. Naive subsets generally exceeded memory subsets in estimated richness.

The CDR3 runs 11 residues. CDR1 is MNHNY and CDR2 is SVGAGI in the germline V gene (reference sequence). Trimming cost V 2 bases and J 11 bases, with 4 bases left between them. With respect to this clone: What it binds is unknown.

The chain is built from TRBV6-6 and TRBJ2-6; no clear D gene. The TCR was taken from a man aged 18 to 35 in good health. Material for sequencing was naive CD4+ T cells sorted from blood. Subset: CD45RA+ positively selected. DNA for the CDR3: TGTGCCAGCAGTTACAGGGACGTCCTGACTTTC. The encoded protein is CASSYRDVLTF.